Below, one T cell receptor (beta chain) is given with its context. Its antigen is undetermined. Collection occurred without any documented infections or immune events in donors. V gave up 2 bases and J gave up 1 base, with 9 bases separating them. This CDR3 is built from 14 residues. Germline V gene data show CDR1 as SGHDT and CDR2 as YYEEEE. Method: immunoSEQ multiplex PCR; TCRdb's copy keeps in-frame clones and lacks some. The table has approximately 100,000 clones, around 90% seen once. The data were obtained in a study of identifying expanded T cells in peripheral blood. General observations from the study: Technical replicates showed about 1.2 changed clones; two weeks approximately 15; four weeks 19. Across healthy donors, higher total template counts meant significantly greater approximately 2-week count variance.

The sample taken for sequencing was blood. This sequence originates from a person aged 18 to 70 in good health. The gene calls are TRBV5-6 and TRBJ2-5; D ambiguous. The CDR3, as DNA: TGTGCCAGCAGCTTTCTCGGACCCCAAGAGACCCAGTACTTC. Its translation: CASSFLGPQETQYF.